The 7 T cell receptor beta chains listed next were all sequenced from one sample in a study of cytomegalovirus exposure and HLA in healthy donors. The assay was immunoSEQ multiplex PCR, and TCRdb's table has in-frame clones only and misses some. The sample lists over 35,000 clones, 85% to 95% occurring once. Sequencing used PBMCs. The receptors here all came from a man younger than 30 in good health and CMV-seronegative.

The chain combines TRBV29-1 with TRBJ1-2; D might be TRBD1 (5 bases). V was pared by 4 bases and J by 4 bases, with 13 bases between. Germline lookup yields CDR1 SQVTM and CDR2 ANQGSEA. The CDR3 is 13 residues long. The CDR3 DNA sequence: TGCAGCGTTGTAGGGGACTCGCTCTATGGCTACACCTTC. Translation: CSVVGDSLYGYTF.

This clone was found once. J is TRBJ1-4 and V is TRBV4-1; 8 positions agree with TRBD1. V lost 4 bases and J lost 0; bases outside the gene matches: 7. This CDR3 comprises 17 residues. Germline V CDR1 and CDR2: MGHRA, YSYEKL. The CDR3 region is CASSPIGTGATNEKLFF. DNA for the CDR3: TGCGCCAGCAGCCCAATTGGGACAGGTGCAACTAATGAAAAACTGTTTTTT.

This rearrangement joins TRBV12-5 to TRBJ2-7, with 11 bases that match TRBD1. This CDR3 comprises 16 residues. J was trimmed by 5 bases and V by 2 bases; bases with no gene match: 8. Germline loops: CDR1 LGHNT, CDR2 FRNRAP. CDR3 amino acids: CASGLPRGQGAHEQYF. In nucleotides, the CDR3 is TGTGCTAGTGGTTTGCCCAGAGGACAGGGGGCCCACGAGCAGTACTTC.

J is TRBJ2-7 and V is TRBV9; 8 nucleotides match TRBD1. V shed 3 bases, J shed 0 bases, and the junction held 5 bases outside the gene matches. The CDR3 totals 15 residues. CDR1 and CDR2 (germline): SGDLS, YYNGEE. The CDR3, as DNA: TGTGCCAGCAGCGGACGGACAGGGAGCTCCTACGAGCAGTACTTC. As protein: CASSGRTGSSYEQYF.

The chain links TRBV27 to TRBJ2-1, with 7 nucleotides matching TRBD2. CDR1 and CDR2 from the germline V gene are MNHEY and SMNVEV (reference sequence). This CDR3 comprises 16 residues. Germline trimming cut 3 bases from V and 4 bases from J; bases unmatched to any gene: 9. CDR3 sequence: CASSLGGRVLYNEQFF. The CDR3 nucleotides are TGTGCCAGCAGTTTGGGAGGGAGGGTACTATACAATGAGCAGTTCTTC.

The chain recombines TRBV27 with TRBJ1-5, with TRBD1 as a possible D gene (6 bases). The CDR3 sequence is 13 residues long. The V gene's germline CDR1 is MNHEY and CDR2 SMNVEV (reference sequence). V dropped 8 bases and J dropped 5 bases, with 13 bases sitting between them. The CDR3 DNA reads TGTGCCAGCGGACAGTCCTTTGATCAGCCCCAGCATTTT. It yields the protein CASGQSFDQPQHF.

The chain has TRBV6-5 and TRBJ1-2; possibly TRBD1 for D (6 bases). The CDR3 extends over 16 amino acids. With 2 bases removed from V and 0 bases from J, the gap between germline ends came to 13 bases. Germline assignment: CDR1 MNHEY and CDR2 SVGAGI. The CDR3 is CASSYRGATANYGYTF. The DNA of the CDR3 is TGTGCCAGCAGTTACCGGGGGGCTACAGCTAACTATGGCTACACCTTC.